The 32 T cell receptor delta chains below were found in one sample sequenced in a study of gamma-delta chains in newborns, infants, children (dated by TCRdb to 2018 to 2020). Instrument on record: Illumina MiSeq. The public reads were reprocessed by TCRdb using CATT, and rows of matching DNA were later combined. For this sample the table gives about 15,000 delta-chain clones, of which approximately 7% were detected only once. 20% to 25% of the sample goes to the ten largest clones. Sample: blood. The receptors derive from a child who was a newborn, infant or young child, either healthy, febrile or measles-vaccinated (not recorded which).

Worth noting for this clone: Other DNA sequences of this sample code for an identical CDR3. CDR3 in DNA: TGTGCTCTTGGGAGGGGGTTCCTCTCCAACACCGATAAACTCATCTTT. It yields the protein CALGRGFLSNTDKLIF. The chain carries TRDV1 and TRDJ1; D is tentatively TRDD2 or TRDD3 (5 bases each). V was pared by 5 bases and J by 0 bases, with 16 bases between. Germline CDR1 and CDR2: TSWWSYY and QGS. CDR3 length: 16 residues.

This clone rates as medium-sized. A much bigger clone sits one base away, suggesting this may be a read error. This same CDR3 is encoded by further DNA sequences in the sample. The rearrangement links TRDV2 to TRDJ3, with 8 bases identical to TRDD3. The CDR3 runs 19 residues. Per the germline V gene, CDR1 is GEAIGNYY and CDR2 is EKD. V shed 0 bases and J 0 bases; nucleotides not matched to a gene: 6. Here the CDR3 reads CACDTVLGGSSWDTRQMFF. Here the CDR3 DNA reads TGTGCCTGTGACACCGTACTGGGGGGTAGCTCCTGGGACACCCGACAGATGTTTTTC.

As regards this clone: Given a much more abundant clone one base away, this may be a read error. The sample has other DNA sequences that encode this CDR3 too. The V and J genes are TRDV2 and TRDJ3, with 12 bases matching TRDD3. Germline trimming cut 3 bases from V and 0 bases from J; bases unmatched to any gene: 5. The CDR3 covers 19 residues. Looked up from germline, CDR1 is GEAIGNYY and CDR2 is EKD. The CDR3: CACDPLLGDTSWDTRQMFF. The CDR3 DNA follows: TGTGCCTGTGACCCTTTACTGGGGGATACCTCCTGGGACACCCGACAGATGTTTTTC.

The chain employs TRDV2 and TRDJ3; 11 positions agree with TRDD3. CDR3 length: 22 residues. J gave up 0 bases and V 0 bases, and 12 bases lay outside the gene matches. In germline, CDR1 is GEAIGNYY, CDR2 EKD. CDR3 DNA: TGTGCCTGTGACACCTCGACTCACTGGGGGATAGGAAGCTCCTGGGACACCCGACAGATGTTTTTC. As protein: CACDTSTHWGIGSSWDTRQMFF.

This clone occurred many times. The chain joins TRDV2 to TRDJ2; 7 bases fit TRDD3. V lost 3 bases and J lost 7; bases outside the gene matches: 7. The CDR3 extends over 14 amino acids. Germline CDR1 GEAIGNYY, CDR2 EKD. CDR3 nucleotide sequence: TGTGCCTGTGACCCCTGGGGGCCTGAAGCACAACTCTTCTTT. This gives the protein CACDPWGPEAQLFF.

Details on this clone: A single base separates this from a much larger clone, so it may be a read error. The same CDR3 can be traced to other DNA sequences in this sample. This chain joins TRDV2 and TRDJ3; 11 bases agree with TRDD3. The CDR3 runs to 17 residues. CDR1 is GEAIGNYY and CDR2 is EKD in the germline V gene. The CDR3 DNA reads as TGTGCCTGTGACGTACTGGGGGATATTTGGGATACCCGACAGATGTTTTTC. Protein: CACDVLGDIWDTRQMFF.

This clone was observed a few times. This could be a read error, since a much larger clone is one nucleotide away. Distinct nucleotide sequences in the sample also encode this CDR3. The rearrangement links TRDV2 to TRDJ2, with TRDD3 identical over 11 bases. This CDR3 is 15 amino acids long. V lost 2 bases, J lost 5 bases, and 3 bases stayed unmatched. CDR1 is GEAIGNYY, CDR2 EKD, per germline. The chain's CDR3 is CACDILGDKTAQLFF. The CDR3 bases are TGTGCCTGTGACATACTGGGGGATAAAACAGCACAACTCTTCTTT.

Turning to this clone: It may be a read error: a sequence one base away is much more abundant. This chain uses TRDV2 with TRDJ2; 11 bases are a match to TRDD3. In germline, CDR1 is GEAIGNYY, CDR2 EKD. With 2 bases clipped from V and 0 bases from J, the junction kept 1 base outside the gene matches. The CDR3 is made up of 16 amino acids. The CDR3 sequence: CACDNGGYALTAQLFF. The CDR3 DNA reads TGTGCCTGTGACAATGGGGGATACGCTTTGACAGCACAACTCTTCTTT.

A word on this clone: Germline is not matched at one junction end, which may reflect a read error. The J gene is TRDJ1, the V gene TRAV29/DV5; no clear D. This CDR3 is built from 17 residues. Germline V gene lookup returns CDR1 NSMFDY and CDR2 ISSIKDK. The CDR3 reads CAASPPGLWVYTDKPIF. In nucleotides, the CDR3 is TGTGCAGCAAGCCCCCCGGGGCTATGGGTGTACACCGATAAACCCATCTTT.

Comment on this clone: This same CDR3 is encoded by further DNA sequences in the sample. The CDR3 nucleotides are TGTGCCTGTGACCTACTGGGGGATAAGGTCACCCGACAGATGTTTTTC. Residues: CACDLLGDKVTRQMFF. The chain employs TRDV2 and TRDJ3; 11 positions match TRDD3. The CDR3 is 16 residues long. J gave up 9 bases and V 3 bases, and 6 bases lay outside the gene matches. Germline V lookup: CDR1 GEAIGNYY, CDR2 EKD.

This clone was seen more than once but under ten times. This may be a read error, as it is one base from a much larger clone. This chain connects TRDV2 to TRDJ2; 8 positions match TRDD3. The length of the CDR3 is 15 residues. Germline V gene sequence: CDR1 GEAIGNYY, CDR2 EKD. Here the CDR3 reads CACDTGDTLTAHLFF. The CDR3 coding sequence is TGTGCCTGTGACACCGGGGATACTTTGACAGCACACCTCTTCTTT.

For this clone: TCRdb's protein sequence differs at residue 5 from the translated DNA; the protein presented here follows the DNA. At the DNA level, this CDR3 is encoded by other sequences in the same sample as well. The chain joins TRDV2 to TRDJ3; 10 nucleotides match TRDD3. The germline gives CDR1 GEAIGNYY, CDR2 EKD. The J segment lost 1 base and the V segment lost 1 base, leaving 3 bases of the junction unmatched. This CDR3 has 18 residues. The CDR3 DNA sequence: TGTGCCTGTGACACACTGGGGGATCGGTCCTGGGACACCCGACAGATGTTTTTC. As protein: CACDTLGDRSWDTRQMFF.

The V call is TRDV2, the J call TRDJ3; TRDD3 might be the D (6 bases). V lost 0 bases and J lost 4, with 21 bases in between. The germline gives CDR1 GEAIGNYY, CDR2 EKD. The CDR3 extends over 20 amino acids. The CDR3 bases are TGTGCCTGTGACACCGTGACTGCTGGGGTTAGCTCATGGGACACCCGACAGATGTTTTTC. Its protein product is CACDTVTAGVSSWDTRQMFF.

This clone was observed a few times. CDR3 sequence (DNA): TGTGCCTGTGACACGATCAGTACTGGGGGATTATCCTGGGACACCCGACAGATGTTTTTC. Amino acid sequence: CACDTISTGGLSWDTRQMFF. The chain has TRDV2 and TRDJ3; the match to TRDD3 covers 10 bases. Losses at the gene ends were 1 base for V and 1 base for J; bases not matched to a gene: 9. The CDR3 runs to 20 residues. Per germline, CDR1 GEAIGNYY and CDR2 EKD.

On this clone itself: One end of the junction fails to match germline, which may point to a read error. This sample also contains other DNA sequences that code for the same CDR3. This chain connects TRDV2 to TRDJ3; 12 nucleotides line up with TRDD3. The CDR3 has 20 residues. Germline CDR1 and CDR2: GEAIGNYY and EKD. Written as DNA, the CDR3 is TGTGCCTGTGACCCCGTACTGGGGGATACAAGCTCCTGGGACACCCGCCAGATGTTTTTC. It encodes CACDPVLGDTSSWDTRQMFF.

A few counts support this clone. TCRdb pairs this DNA with a much larger clone's protein that differs at residue 13, likely a read error; the protein shown was translated from the DNA. The CDR3 DNA follows: TGTGCCTGTGACAGTACTGGGGGATACTCCTGGGACGCCCGACAGATGTTTTTC. This codes for CACDSTGGYSWDARQMFF. V gene TRDV2 combines with J gene TRDJ3, with TRDD3 identical over 12 bases. Germline loops: CDR1 GEAIGNYY, CDR2 EKD. CDR3 length: 18 amino acids.

V and J are TRDV2 and TRDJ3, with unresolved D. CDR3 size: 22 residues. Germline values: CDR1 GEAIGNYY, CDR2 EKD. The V end lost 1 base, the J end lost 0 bases, and 24 bases lay between the germline ends. CDR3 sequence: CACDTMLLSVGSSSWDTRQMFF. The CDR3 coding sequence is TGTGCCTGTGACACAATGCTGCTCTCTGTGGGTTCGAGCTCCTGGGACACCCGACAGATGTTTTTC.

The chain couples TRDV3 to TRDJ1; 13 bases align to TRDD3. V lost 2 bases to trimming and J lost 0 bases; unmatched junction nucleotides: 6. CDR1 and CDR2 (germline): TVYSNPD, GDNSRS (reference sequence). The CDR3 covers 16 residues. The CDR3 spells CAFPTGGYVDTDKLIF. The CDR3, as DNA: TGTGCCTTTCCTACTGGGGGATACGTAGACACCGATAAACTCATCTTT.

By proportion, this clone is medium-sized (0.01 to 0.1%). It is likely a read error: a sequence one base away is far more abundant. This chain uses TRDV2 with TRDJ3; 9 nucleotides agree with TRDD3. Trimming took 3 bases from V and 0 from J; bases not matched to a gene: 2. CDR1 is GEAIGNYY, CDR2 EKD, per germline. The CDR3 consists of 17 residues. The CDR3 DNA follows: TGTGCCTGTGACTACTGGGGGAACTCCTGGGACACCCGACAGATGTTTTTC. Protein sequence: CACDYWGNSWDTRQMFF.

The chain recombines TRDV1 with TRDJ1, with 8 bases aligning to TRDD3. The V and J ends lost 5 bases and 6 bases, in that order; junction bases with no gene match: 5. Germline V gene sequence: CDR1 TSWWSYY, CDR2 QGS. The CDR3 extends over 13 amino acids. The CDR3 spells CALGNWGYNKLIF. The CDR3 coding sequence is TGTGCTCTTGGGAACTGGGGATACAATAAACTCATCTTT.

With respect to this clone: A junction end diverges from the germline sequence, so it may reflect a read error. This CDR3 reads CARDPLFTGGYPFAAQLFF. DNA for the CDR3: TGTGCCCGTGACCCTCTGTTTACTGGGGGATACCCCTTTGCAGCACAACTCTTCTTT. The V and J genes are TRDV2 and TRDJ2; 12 bases match TRDD3. Germline loops: CDR1 GEAIGNYY, CDR2 EKD. The CDR3 contains 19 residues.

This clone was seen a few times. For this DNA, TCRdb reports the protein of a much larger clone, which diverges at residue 3, most likely from a read error; the protein presented here is translated directly from the DNA. The chain joins TRDV2 to TRDJ1; 13 bases are shared with TRDD3. This CDR3 has 16 residues. CDR1 is GEAIGNYY and CDR2 is EKD in the germline V gene. The CDR3 loop reads CAYDLLGDTYTDKLIF. The DNA of the CDR3 is TGTGCCTATGACCTACTGGGGGATACGTACACCGATAAACTCATCTTT.

This clone was seen more than once but under ten times. This CDR3 is also generated by other DNA sequences in the sample. This chain links TRDV2 with TRDJ3, with 10 bases matching TRDD3. The V and J ends lost 0 bases and 0 bases, in that order; junction bases with no gene match: 4. The V gene's germline CDR1 is GEAIGNYY and CDR2 EKD. The CDR3 is made up of 19 amino acids. The CDR3 DNA follows: TGTGCCTGTGACACCGTGGGGGATACCTCCTCCTGGGACACCCGACAGATGTTTTTC. This encodes CACDTVGDTSSWDTRQMFF.

This clone was observed a handful of times. Other nucleotide sequences in the sample specify the same CDR3. V is TRDV2 and J is TRDJ3, with 8 nucleotides matching TRDD3. J gave up 0 bases and V 0 bases, and 9 bases lay outside the gene matches. There are 20 residues in the CDR3. CDR1 and CDR2 from the germline V gene are GEAIGNYY and EKD. The CDR3 is CACDTVTGGPSSWDTRQMFF. The CDR3 DNA follows: TGTGCCTGTGACACCGTTACTGGGGGCCCCAGCTCCTGGGACACCCGACAGATGTTTTTC.

This clone was observed a few times. Different DNA sequences within this sample yield the same CDR3. The V and J genes are TRDV2 and TRDJ3, with D possibly being TRDD3 (5 bases). The V end lost 0 bases, the J end lost 0 bases, and 11 bases lay between the germline ends. This CDR3 is built from 18 residues. Germline CDR1 reads GEAIGNYY; CDR2 reads EKD. The CDR3 protein is CACDTAGLSSWDTRQMFF. The CDR3 nucleotides read TGTGCCTGTGACACCGCTGGGTTGAGCTCCTGGGACACCCGACAGATGTTTTTC.

This clone has a handful of counts. The chain is built from TRDV2 and TRDJ3, with TRDD3 identical over 7 bases. The CDR3 covers 18 residues. Losses at the gene ends were 7 bases for V and 0 bases for J; bases not matched to a gene: 11. Germline lookup yields CDR1 GEAIGNYY and CDR2 EKD. In nucleotides, the CDR3 is TGTGCCTGCTCACGACTGGGGTCCTTCTCCTGGGACACCCGACAGATGTTTTTC. Its protein is CACSRLGSFSWDTRQMFF.

This clone turned up a few times. V usage is TRDV2 and J usage is TRDJ3, with D unclear. V was cut by 0 bases and J by 0 bases, with 14 bases left in between. This CDR3 is 19 amino acids long. The germline CDR1 and CDR2 sequences are GEAIGNYY and EKD. In DNA form, the CDR3 reads TGTGCCTGTGACACCGTTGAGAGGGTTATCTCCTGGGACACCCGACAGATGTTTTTC. It is translated as CACDTVERVISWDTRQMFF.

This clone has only a few counts. Compared with germline, one end of the junction differs, possibly owing to a read error. This chain uses TRAV29/DV5 with TRDJ3; TRDD3 agrees at 9 bases. This CDR3 has 17 residues. Germline assignment: CDR1 NSMFDY and CDR2 ISSIKDK. DNA for the CDR3: TGTGCAGCAAAGTACTGGGGGAGCTCCTGGGACACCCGACAGATGTTCTTC. This gives the protein CAAKYWGSSWDTRQMFF.

To note about this clone: This may be a read error, as it is one base from a much larger clone. Other DNA sequences in the sample encode the same CDR3. The CDR3 DNA is TGTGCCTGTGACACCCTGGGGGATATTTGGGACACCCGACAGATGTTTTTC. This sequence encodes CACDTLGDIWDTRQMFF. V usage is TRDV2 and J usage is TRDJ3, with TRDD3 identical over 10 bases. The V segment lost 0 bases and the J segment 4 bases; nucleotides outside the gene matches: 2. CDR3 length: 17 residues. From germline, CDR1 is GEAIGNYY and CDR2 EKD.

The CDR3 DNA sequence: TGTGCCTGTGACGCTCACTGGGGGATACGCTCCTGGGACACCCGACAGATGTTTTTC. This encodes CACDAHWGIRSWDTRQMFF. This chain links TRDV2 with TRDJ3; 13 bases agree with TRDD3. Germline CDR1 is GEAIGNYY and CDR2 is EKD. V lost 3 bases, J lost 0 bases, and 4 bases stayed unmatched. The CDR3 has 19 residues.

This clone was found a few times. The V and J genes are TRDV2 and TRDJ2, with D uncertain. CDR3 length: 16 residues. The germline V gene encodes CDR1 GEAIGNYY and CDR2 EKD. V was trimmed by 0 bases and J by 0 bases, leaving 10 bases between them. The CDR3 region has the DNA TGTGCCTGTGACACCGTATTCCCAGCTTTGACAGCACAACTCTTCTTT. Translating it yields CACDTVFPALTAQLFF.

Comment on this clone: The sample carries other DNA sequences with the same CDR3. V gene TRDV2 combines with J gene TRDJ2; 10 positions match TRDD3. Trimming cost V 3 bases and J 0 bases; bases outside gene matches: 3. Germline V gene data show CDR1 as GEAIGNYY and CDR2 as EKD. This CDR3 spans 16 amino acids. Written as DNA, the CDR3 is TGTGCCTGTGACCCACTGGGGGATGCTTTGACAGCACAACTCTTCTTT. The encoded protein is CACDPLGDALTAQLFF.